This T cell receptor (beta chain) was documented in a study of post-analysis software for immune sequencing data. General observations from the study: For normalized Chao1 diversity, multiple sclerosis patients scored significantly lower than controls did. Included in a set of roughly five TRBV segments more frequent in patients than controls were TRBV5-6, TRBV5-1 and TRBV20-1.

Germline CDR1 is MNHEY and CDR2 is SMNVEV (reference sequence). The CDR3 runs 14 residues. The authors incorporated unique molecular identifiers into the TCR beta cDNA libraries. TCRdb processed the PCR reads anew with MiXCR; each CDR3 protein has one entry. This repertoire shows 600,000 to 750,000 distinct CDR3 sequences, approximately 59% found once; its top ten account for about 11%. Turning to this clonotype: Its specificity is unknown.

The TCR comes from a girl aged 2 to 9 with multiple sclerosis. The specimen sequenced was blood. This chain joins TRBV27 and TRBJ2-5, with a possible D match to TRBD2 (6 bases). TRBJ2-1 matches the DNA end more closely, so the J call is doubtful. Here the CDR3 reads CASSFYGGQETQFF. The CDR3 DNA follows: TGTGCCAGCAGTTTCTACGGGGGTCAAGAGACCCAGTTCTTC.